The 9 T cell receptor beta chains below come from one sample, sequenced in a study of cytomegalovirus exposure and HLA in healthy donors. With 60 Vbeta and 13 Jbeta primers, the PCR was carried out. Sequencing used immunoSEQ multiplex PCR; TCRdb keeps in-frame clones, though not all of them. The table includes about 150,000 clones, approximately 85% detected once. The specimen sequenced was PBMCs. The receptors derive from a woman aged 18 to 35 in good health and CMV-seronegative.

The rearrangement uses TRBV6-1 and TRBJ2-7; 7 nucleotides align to TRBD1. J was trimmed by 1 base and V by 4 bases; bases with no gene match: 7. Looked up from germline, CDR1 is MNHNS and CDR2 is SASEGT. The CDR3 runs 15 residues. CDR3 protein: CASSGQGWGSYEQYF. The CDR3 DNA follows: TGTGCCAGCAGTGGACAGGGCTGGGGGTCCTACGAGCAGTACTTC.

J is TRBJ1-5 and V is TRBV18, with 8 positions matching TRBD1. Germline-derived CDR1 and CDR2 are KGHSH and LQKENI. This CDR3 is built from 15 residues. V shed 5 bases, J shed 2 bases, and the junction held 5 bases outside the gene matches. The CDR3 sequence: CASSAGGQGNQPQHF. The CDR3 DNA reads TGTGCCAGCTCAGCCGGGGGACAGGGCAATCAGCCCCAGCATTTT.

This clone was seen only a few times. The genes are TRBV5-4 and TRBJ2-6, with D tentatively TRBD2 (5 bases). Germline V CDR1 and CDR2: SGHNT, YYREEE (reference sequence). Trimming took off 3 bases at V and 4 bases at J, with 11 bases between the two ends. CDR3 length equals 15 residues. DNA for the CDR3: TGTGCCAGCAGCTCCCGACCGGGGGGGGCCAACGTCCTGACTTTC. Translating gives CASSSRPGGANVLTF.

This clone was recorded only once. The genes are TRBV15 and TRBJ1-2; no clear D. V shed 0 bases and J shed 12 bases, with 14 bases lying between them. CDR3 size: 13 residues. Looked up from germline, CDR1 is LNHNV and CDR2 is YYDKDF (reference sequence). For the CDR3, the DNA is TGTGCCACCAGCAGAGATCGCGTCTCGGGTCACACCTTC. Amino acids: CATSRDRVSGHTF.

The chain carries TRBV19 and TRBJ2-7; 14 nucleotides line up with TRBD2. The CDR3 is made up of 21 amino acids. V lost 5 bases, J lost 2 bases, and 20 bases stayed unmatched. CDR1 and CDR2 from the germline V gene are LNHDA and SQIVND (reference sequence). The CDR3 region has the DNA TGTGCCAGTAGTTCAAGCCCCACGACTAGCGGGAGGGCCAAGCCCCCCTACGAGCAGTACTTC. Its translation: CASSSSPTTSGRAKPPYEQYF.

The CDR3 reads CASSGTGTANTEAFF. CDR3 nucleotide sequence: TGTGCCAGCAGTGGGACCGGGACAGCCAACACTGAAGCTTTCTTT. The chain couples TRBV25-1 to TRBJ1-1, with TRBD1 identical over 7 bases. The J segment lost 2 bases and the V segment lost 4 bases, leaving 7 bases of the junction unmatched. CDR1 and CDR2 from the germline V gene are MGHDK and SYGVNS. CDR3 length: 15 amino acids. The whole variable domain, filled in from reference TRBV25-1 and TRBJ1-1, reads EADIYQTPRYLVIGTGKKITLECSQTMGHDKMYWYQQDPGMELHLIHYSYGVNSTEKGDLSSESTVSRIRTEHFPLTLESARPSHTSQYLCASSGTGTANTEAFFGQGTRLTVV.

The V call is TRBV27, the J call TRBJ2-6; tentative D call: TRBD2 (5 bases). The CDR3 spans 16 residues. Germline V CDR1 and CDR2: MNHEY, SMNVEV (reference sequence). The ends were cut back, 3 bases at V and 0 bases at J, with 9 bases in the middle. CDR3 in DNA: TGTGCCAGCAGTTTCGGGGTGTTCTCTGGGGCCAACGTCCTGACTTTC. It is translated as CASSFGVFSGANVLTF. Combining the CDR3 with reference TRBV27 and TRBJ2-6 gives the whole variable domain EAQVTQNPRYLITVTGKKLTVTCSQNMNHEYMSWYRQDPGLGLRQIYYSMNVEVTDKGDVPEGYKVSRKEKRNFPLILESPSPNQTSLYFCASSFGVFSGANVLTFGAGSRLTVL.

The genes are TRBV28 and TRBJ2-7; 9 bases map to TRBD2. Germline CDR1 and CDR2: MDHEN and SYDVKM. The V gene end was trimmed by 7 bases and the J gene end by 2 bases; junction bases not matched to a gene: 9. CDR3 length: 15 amino acids. The CDR3 DNA is TGTGCCAGCACCCCTGAGCTAGCGGGGCCCTACGAGCAGTACTTC. Its translation is CASTPELAGPYEQYF.

The rearrangement joins TRBV6-6 to TRBJ1-5; tentatively, D is TRBD1 (6 bases). Per germline, CDR1 MNHNY and CDR2 SVGAGI (reference sequence). Trimming shortened V by 2 bases and J by 2 bases, and 7 bases separated the two germline ends. The CDR3 runs 14 residues. The CDR3 loop is CASSYAGGNQPQHF. The CDR3 DNA is TGTGCCAGCAGTTACGCAGGGGGCAATCAGCCCCAGCATTTT.